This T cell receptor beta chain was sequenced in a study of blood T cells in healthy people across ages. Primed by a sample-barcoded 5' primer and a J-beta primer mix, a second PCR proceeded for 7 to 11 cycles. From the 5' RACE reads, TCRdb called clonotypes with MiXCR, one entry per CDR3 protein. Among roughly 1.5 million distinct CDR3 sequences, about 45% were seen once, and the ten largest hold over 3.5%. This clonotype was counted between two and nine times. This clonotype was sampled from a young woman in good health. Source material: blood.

The DNA of the CDR3 is TGTGCCACCAGCAGAGATTGGGCCAGGAGTAATGAAAAACTGTTTTTT. Its protein product is CATSRDWARSNEKLFF. This rearrangement joins TRBV15 to TRBJ1-4; D ambiguous. The CDR3 loop spans 16 amino acids. Trimming stripped 0 bases from V and 4 bases from J, with 12 bases between. Per germline, CDR1 LNHNV and CDR2 YYDKDF (reference sequence).